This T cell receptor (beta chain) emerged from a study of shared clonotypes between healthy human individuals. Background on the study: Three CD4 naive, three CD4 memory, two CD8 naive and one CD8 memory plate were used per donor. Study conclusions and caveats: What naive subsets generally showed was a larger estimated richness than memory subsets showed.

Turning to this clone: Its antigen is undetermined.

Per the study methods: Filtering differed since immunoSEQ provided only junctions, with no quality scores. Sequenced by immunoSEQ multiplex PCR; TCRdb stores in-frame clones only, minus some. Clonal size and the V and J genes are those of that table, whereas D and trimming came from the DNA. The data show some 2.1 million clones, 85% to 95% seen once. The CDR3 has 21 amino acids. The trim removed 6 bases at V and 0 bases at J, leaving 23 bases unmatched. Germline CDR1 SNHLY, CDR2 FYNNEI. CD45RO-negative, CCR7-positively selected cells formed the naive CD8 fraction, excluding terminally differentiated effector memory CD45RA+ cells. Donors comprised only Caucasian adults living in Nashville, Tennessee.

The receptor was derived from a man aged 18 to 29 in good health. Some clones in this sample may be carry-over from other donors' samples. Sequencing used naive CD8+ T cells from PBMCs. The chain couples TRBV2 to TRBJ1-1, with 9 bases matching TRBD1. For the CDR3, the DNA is TGTGCCAGCAGCGGGGATCCCAGGGCTCCGGGACAGGGACTAATGAACACTGAAGCTTTCTTT. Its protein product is CASSGDPRAPGQGLMNTEAFF.